This T cell receptor (beta chain) is drawn from a study of blood T cell repertoires in COVID-19. In the study overall: Spain, Italy and the United States supplied samples that represented acute and convalescent COVID-19.

Sequencing was performed with immunoSEQ multiplex PCR; in TCRdb, only in-frame clones are kept and a portion is missing. Among about 200,000 clones, around 83% were seen once, and the ten largest hold over 7%. The CDR3 is 18 amino acids. V was clipped by 3 bases and J by 0 bases; unmatched bases: 13. Germline CDR1 is GTSNPN and CDR2 is SVGIG (reference sequence). The sample was peripheral blood. The gene calls are TRBV30 and TRBJ1-3; 8 bases align to TRBD1. This clonotype originated in an elderly woman with COVID-19, enrolled during active disease. This CDR3 is CAWRGRGRYFSSGNTIYF. CDR3 coding DNA: TGTGCCTGGAGGGGCAGGGGGCGATACTTTAGCTCTGGAAACACCATATATTTT.